The following is a T cell receptor beta chain sequence with its context. The antigen is unknown. V gave up 5 bases and J gave up 0 bases, with 16 bases separating them. Germline V gives CDR1 SGHTA, CDR2 FQGNSA. The CDR3 spans 16 residues. This entry comes from a study of OX40 agonist ivuxolimab in advanced cancers. Turning to the study itself: Dose-escalation subjects each had hepatocellular carcinoma, melanoma, renal cell or head and neck cancer. Checkpoint inhibitors had been given previously to about 38% of patients.

Study-level results: Low normalized T-cell clonal expansion was additionally recorded for some nonresponders.

The assay was immunoSEQ multiplex PCR, and TCRdb's table has in-frame clones only and misses some. The sample has about 66,000 clones, 80% to 85% seen once. The sample in question was CD4+ or CD8+ T cells sorted from blood, obtained in a trial of the OX40 agonist ivuxolimab. The chain carries TRBV7-2 and TRBJ1-2; D remains unclear. This sequence was found in an adult with an advanced solid tumor such as melanoma, head and neck, liver or kidney cancer. The CDR3 coding sequence is TGTGCCAGCAGCCCCGGACCAGACCCCTCTAACTATGGCTACACCTTC. Protein sequence: CASSPGPDPSNYGYTF. Looking up the rest from reference TRBV7-2 and TRBJ1-2 gives the full variable domain: GAGVSQSPSNKVTEKGKDVELRCDPISGHTALYWYRQSLGQGLEFLIYFQGNSAPDKSGLPSDRFSAERTGGSVSTLTIQRTQQEDSAVYLCASSPGPDPSNYGYTFGSGTRLTVV.